This is a list of T cell receptor beta chains from one sample in a study of human T cells and chemical hapten exposure. MiXCR, run by TCRdb on the RACE reads, gives a single entry per CDR3 protein. The sample has about 120,000 distinct CDR3 sequences, roughly 13% seen once. The material was whole blood, obtained in connection with sensitization to the hapten diphenylcyclopropenone (DPC). The source of these receptors is a man aged 18 to 35 with alopecia areata. Some clones in this sample may be carry-over from other donors' samples. CDR3s include the opening cysteine and the closing phenylalanine or tryptophan. Fields, in order: J gene, clone size, V gene, D gene, CDR3 protein, CDR3 DNA. D genes are given only for firm matches. The size of a clone is reported for some rows only, either as once, few or many, or as a class for expanded clones.

j_call: TRBJ1-1; clone_size: many; v_call: TRBV11-2; d_call: NA; cdr3_aa: CASSLGDTEAFF; cdr3_nt: TGTGCCAGCAGCTTGGGGGACACTGAAGCTTTCTTT
j_call: TRBJ2-2; clone_size: few; v_call: TRBV7-6; d_call: TRBD1; cdr3_aa: CASSPTLQGSGELFF; cdr3_nt: TGTGCCAGCAGCCCAACCCTACAGGGGAGCGGGGAGCTGTTTTTT
j_call: TRBJ2-7; clone_size: many; v_call: TRBV3-1; d_call: TRBD1; cdr3_aa: CASSPGQEILREQYF; cdr3_nt: TGTGCCAGCAGCCCGGGACAGGAAATACTCCGCGAGCAGTACTTC
j_call: TRBJ1-4; clone_size: NA; v_call: TRBV7-9; d_call: TRBD1; cdr3_aa: CASSPRHAGTGGATNEKLFF; cdr3_nt: TGTGCCAGCAGCCCCCGTCATGCCGGGACAGGGGGAGCAACTAATGAAAAACTGTTTTTT
j_call: TRBJ2-7; clone_size: many; v_call: TRBV20-1; d_call: NA; cdr3_aa: CSAQGTGEQYF; cdr3_nt: TGCAGTGCCCAGGGCACGGGCGAGCAGTACTTC
j_call: TRBJ2-3; clone_size: NA; v_call: TRBV5-1; d_call: TRBD2; cdr3_aa: CASAGGPADTQYF; cdr3_nt: TGCGCCAGCGCGGGGGGGCCGGCAGATACGCAGTATTTT
j_call: TRBJ2-3; clone_size: few; v_call: TRBV28; d_call: TRBD1; cdr3_aa: CASSLRTGKPLDRTDTQYF; cdr3_nt: TGTGCCAGCAGTCTCAGGACAGGGAAGCCTCTAGACCGCACAGATACGCAGTATTTT
j_call: TRBJ2-5; clone_size: NA; v_call: TRBV5-1; d_call: NA; cdr3_aa: CASSLAEETQYF; cdr3_nt: TGCGCCAGCAGCTTGGCGGAAGAGACCCAGTACTTC
j_call: TRBJ2-1; clone_size: many; v_call: TRBV7-9; d_call: NA; cdr3_aa: CASSLVAGTEQFF; cdr3_nt: TGTGCCAGCAGCTTAGTTGCGGGGACGGAGCAGTTCTTC
j_call: TRBJ2-7; clone_size: few; v_call: TRBV6-2/TRBV6-3; d_call: NA; cdr3_aa: CASSYSSLEQYF; cdr3_nt: TGTGCCAGCAGTTACTCGAGCCTCGAGCAGTACTTC
j_call: TRBJ2-3; clone_size: few; v_call: TRBV5-5; d_call: TRBD2; cdr3_aa: CASSDGTSSTDTQYF; cdr3_nt: TGTGCCAGCAGCGACGGGACTAGCAGCACAGATACGCAGTATTTT
j_call: TRBJ1-2; clone_size: many; v_call: TRBV4-3; d_call: TRBD1; cdr3_aa: CASSQDRDRGAGYTF; cdr3_nt: TGCGCCAGCAGCCAAGATCGTGACAGGGGAGCGGGCTACACCTTC
j_call: TRBJ2-1; clone_size: NA; v_call: TRBV4-3; d_call: TRBD2; cdr3_aa: CASSQGPRGENYNEQFF; cdr3_nt: TGCGCCAGCAGCCAAGGTCCCCGGGGGGAAAACTACAATGAGCAGTTCTTC
j_call: TRBJ2-1; clone_size: few; v_call: TRBV2; d_call: NA; cdr3_aa: CARGDTEQFF; cdr3_nt: TGTGCCAGAGGTGATACTGAGCAGTTCTTC
j_call: TRBJ1-1; clone_size: NA; v_call: TRBV11-2; d_call: NA; cdr3_aa: CASSFQSTEAFF; cdr3_nt: TGTGCCAGCAGCTTTCAGTCGACTGAAGCTTTCTTT
j_call: TRBJ2-7; clone_size: many; v_call: TRBV20-1; d_call: NA; cdr3_aa: CSASSSRGIYEQYF; cdr3_nt: TGCAGTGCTAGTAGCTCCCGGGGGATCTACGAGCAGTACTTC
j_call: TRBJ1-6; clone_size: NA; v_call: TRBV10-1; d_call: NA; cdr3_aa: CASSESSDAGRGYSPLHF; cdr3_nt: TGCGCCAGCAGTGAGTCGTCCGACGCGGGTCGGGGCTATTCACCCCTCCACTTT
j_call: TRBJ2-1; clone_size: many; v_call: TRBV7-7; d_call: NA; cdr3_aa: CASSLGGSYNEQFF; cdr3_nt: TGTGCCAGCAGCTTAGGGGGGTCCTACAATGAGCAGTTCTTC
j_call: TRBJ2-1; clone_size: many; v_call: TRBV29-1; d_call: TRBD2; cdr3_aa: CSSSMRGGLGEQFF; cdr3_nt: TGCAGCTCATCAATGCGGGGGGGCCTCGGTGAGCAGTTCTTC
j_call: TRBJ1-6; clone_size: NA; v_call: TRBV20-1; d_call: NA; cdr3_aa: CSALPDSGWDSPLHF; cdr3_nt: TGCAGTGCCTTGCCCGACAGCGGTTGGGATTCACCCCTCCACTTT
j_call: TRBJ2-3; clone_size: few; v_call: TRBV27; d_call: NA; cdr3_aa: CASSINTDTQYF; cdr3_nt: TGTGCCAGCAGTATTAACACAGATACGCAGTATTTT
j_call: TRBJ2-1; clone_size: NA; v_call: TRBV7-9; d_call: NA; cdr3_aa: CASSLGLYNEQFF; cdr3_nt: TGTGCCAGCAGCCTAGGACTCTACAATGAGCAGTTCTTC
j_call: TRBJ1-4; clone_size: few; v_call: TRBV2; d_call: NA; cdr3_aa: CASSADTMLTNEKLFF; cdr3_nt: TGTGCCAGCAGTGCCGACACTATGCTTACTAATGAAAAACTGTTTTTT
j_call: TRBJ2-3; clone_size: many; v_call: TRBV7-3; d_call: NA; cdr3_aa: CASSWTLVDTQYF; cdr3_nt: TGTGCCAGCTCGTGGACGCTGGTGGATACGCAGTATTTT
j_call: TRBJ1-1; clone_size: NA; v_call: TRBV2; d_call: NA; cdr3_aa: CATAQAEAFF; cdr3_nt: TGTGCCACCGCCCAGGCTGAAGCTTTCTTT
j_call: TRBJ1-1; clone_size: NA; v_call: TRBV27; d_call: NA; cdr3_aa: CASSFNGGYTEAFF; cdr3_nt: TGTGCCAGCAGTTTTAATGGGGGGTACACTGAAGCTTTCTTT
j_call: TRBJ1-1; clone_size: NA; v_call: TRBV10-3; d_call: TRBD1; cdr3_aa: CAIREGQGALNTEAFF; cdr3_nt: TGTGCCATCAGAGAGGGACAGGGGGCCTTGAACACTGAAGCTTTCTTT
j_call: TRBJ2-7; clone_size: NA; v_call: TRBV11-2; d_call: NA; cdr3_aa: CASGQYEQYF; cdr3_nt: TGTGCCAGCGGTCAGTACGAGCAGTACTTC
j_call: TRBJ1-5; clone_size: NA; v_call: TRBV6-5; d_call: NA; cdr3_aa: CASSYYRGSNQPQHF; cdr3_nt: TGTGCCAGCAGTTACTATAGGGGGAGCAATCAGCCCCAGCATTTT
j_call: TRBJ1-1; clone_size: NA; v_call: TRBV18; d_call: TRBD1; cdr3_aa: CASSPIGDRMNTEAFF; cdr3_nt: TGTGCCAGCTCACCAATCGGGGACAGGATGAACACTGAAGCTTTCTTT
j_call: TRBJ2-7; clone_size: many; v_call: TRBV6-2/TRBV6-3; d_call: NA; cdr3_aa: CASSSGLSTYEQYF; cdr3_nt: TGTGCCAGCAGTTCAGGACTATCGACCTACGAGCAGTACTTC
j_call: TRBJ1-6; clone_size: few; v_call: TRBV5-1; d_call: NA; cdr3_aa: CASSFGQSHSPLHF; cdr3_nt: TGCGCCAGCAGCTTCGGACAGAGTCATTCACCCCTCCACTTT
j_call: TRBJ2-7; clone_size: few; v_call: TRBV4-3; d_call: NA; cdr3_aa: CASSPSPGVSYEQYF; cdr3_nt: TGCGCCAGCAGCCCGTCGCCCGGGGTTTCCTACGAGCAGTACTTC
j_call: TRBJ2-2; clone_size: many; v_call: TRBV7-9; d_call: TRBD1; cdr3_aa: CASSFWTGSNTGELFF; cdr3_nt: TGTGCCAGCAGCTTCTGGACAGGGTCGAACACCGGGGAGCTGTTTTTT
j_call: TRBJ1-5; clone_size: NA; v_call: TRBV20-1; d_call: NA; cdr3_aa: CSARRGTKPQHF; cdr3_nt: TGCAGTGCTAGAAGGGGGACGAAGCCCCAGCATTTT